The TCR beta chain described here comes from a study of blood T cell repertoires in COVID-19. Looked up from germline, CDR1 is SGHTA and CDR2 is FQGNSA. V was pared by 4 bases and J by 5 bases, with 15 bases between. The CDR3 totals 15 residues. Authors' analysis steps: Amplification of reference gene primers provided the estimated nucleated cell counts. The method was immunoSEQ multiplex PCR; TCRdb's version includes in-frame clones alone and lacks a portion of them. V and J calls and clone size are as listed in that table; D and trimming were resolved from the DNA. The data contain 150,000 to 200,000 clones, 85% to 90% of them singletons.

Sequencing was done on a sample of peripheral blood. This clonotype originated in an older woman with COVID-19, enrolled during active disease. V usage is TRBV7-2 and J usage is TRBJ1-5; D is perhaps TRBD1 (6 bases). The CDR3 reads CASSSMGAQDQPQHF. The CDR3 DNA reads as TGTGCCAGCAGCTCGATGGGGGCTCAAGATCAGCCCCAGCATTTT.